These 17 T cell receptor beta chains originate from one sample sequenced in a study of shared clonotypes between healthy human individuals. The protocol was immunoSEQ multiplex PCR, while the TCRdb copy is restricted to in-frame clones and leaves out a portion. The sample lists 400,000 to 500,000 clones, around 80% occurring once. Input material: PBMCs. The origin of the receptors is a woman between 40 and 55 years old in good health. Some clones in this sample may be carry-over from other donors' samples.

The chain has TRBV28 and TRBJ2-3, with 9 nucleotides matching TRBD2. J was trimmed by 5 bases and V by 6 bases; bases with no gene match: 9. The CDR3 loop spans 15 amino acids. Per germline, CDR1 MDHEN and CDR2 SYDVKM. As DNA, the CDR3 is TGTGCCAGCAGCCCGACTAGCGGACCTAAAGATACGCAGTATTTT. Translation: CASSPTSGPKDTQYF.

The V and J genes are TRBV6-1 and TRBJ2-5, with 9 bases lining up with TRBD1. With 4 bases clipped from V and 4 bases from J, the junction kept 4 bases outside the gene matches. This CDR3 region has 14 residues. Germline CDR1 reads MNHNS; CDR2 reads SASEGT. As DNA, the CDR3 is TGTGCCAGCAGTGCCGGACAGGGGCGAGAGACCCAGTACTTC. It codes for CASSAGQGRETQYF.

The chain joins TRBV5-1 to TRBJ1-3, with a tentative D call TRBD1 (5 bases). CDR1 is SGHRS, CDR2 YFSETQ, per germline. The CDR3 runs 15 residues. Trimming took 1 base from V and 2 from J, leaving 10 bases between them. The CDR3 sequence is CASSLNGGTGNTIYF. CDR3 in DNA: TGCGCCAGCAGCTTGAACGGGGGGACTGGAAACACCATATATTTT.

The chain combines TRBV6-4 with TRBJ1-3; perhaps TRBD1 as D (6 bases). Trimming cost V 4 bases and J 1 base, with 20 bases left between them. Germline loops: CDR1 MRHNA, CDR2 SNTAGT. The CDR3 extends over 18 amino acids. CDR3 protein: CASSAPDRTIVSGNTIYF. CDR3 nucleotides: TGTGCCAGCAGTGCCCCGGACAGAACAATTGTATCTGGAAACACCATATATTTT.

V and J are TRBV29-1 and TRBJ2-5; D uncertain. This CDR3 is 15 amino acids long. V lost 5 bases to trimming and J lost 0 bases, with 16 bases between them. Germline assignment: CDR1 SQVTM and CDR2 ANQGSEA. CDR3 nucleotide sequence: TGCAGCGTTTTTTCGGGCAGTTCGTACCAAGAGACCCAGTACTTC. Encoded protein: CSVFSGSSYQETQYF.

Note on this clone: A single base is all that separates this from a far larger clone, so a read error is likely. Other DNA variants within this sample encode the same CDR3. The J gene is TRBJ2-7, the V gene TRBV15; 8 positions match TRBD1. CDR1 LNHNV and CDR2 YYDKDF come from the germline V gene (reference sequence). The CDR3 has 17 amino acids. The CDR3 region has the DNA TGTGCCACCAGCAGAGGGGCGGCAGGGGGCTTCAACTACGAGCAATACTTC. Amino acid sequence: CATSRGAAGGFNYEQYF.

The chain carries TRBV6-5 and TRBJ2-7; D is perhaps TRBD1 or TRBD2 (6 bases each). V was clipped by 2 bases and J by 0 bases, with 14 bases between them. The CDR3 sequence is 16 residues long. Germline-derived CDR1 and CDR2 are MNHEY and SVGAGI. CDR3 region: CASSYRRGILSYEQYF. Written as DNA, the CDR3 is TGTGCCAGCAGTTACCGGAGGGGGATTCTCTCCTACGAGCAGTACTTC.

The V and J genes are TRBV6-5 and TRBJ2-7; TRBD2 matches 7 bases. The CDR3 totals 16 residues. Per the germline V gene, CDR1 is MNHEY and CDR2 is SVGAGI. V was pared by 0 bases and J by 3 bases, with 8 bases of the junction left unmatched. CDR3 bases: TGTGCCAGCAGTTACTCTTTGGGGGGGGGTTTCTACGAGCAGTACTTC. Its protein is CASSYSLGGGFYEQYF.

The rearrangement joins TRBV18 to TRBJ2-2; D gene ambiguous. The germline V and J ends were trimmed by 3 bases and 3 bases, with 8 bases remaining between them. The CDR3 runs 14 residues. The germline V gene has CDR1 KGHSH and CDR2 LQKENI. The chain's CDR3 is CASSPARDTGELFF. In DNA form, the CDR3 reads TGTGCCAGCTCACCGGCCCGGGACACCGGGGAGCTGTTTTTT.

The rearrangement joins TRBV4-1 to TRBJ2-2, with 13 bases lining up with TRBD2. The CDR3 covers 16 residues. Germline CDR1 is MGHRA and CDR2 is YSYEKL. V shed 7 bases, J shed 4 bases, and the junction held 6 bases outside the gene matches. In DNA, the CDR3 is TGCGCCAGCACCACGGGACTAGCGGGACCCACCGGGGAGCTGTTTTTT. This encodes CASTTGLAGPTGELFF.

Comment on this clone: An end of the junction does not agree with germline; a read error may underlie this. This chain uses TRBV4-3 with TRBJ2-7, with 10 bases fitting TRBD2. The germline gives CDR1 LGHNA, CDR2 YSLEER. This CDR3 is 16 amino acids long. The CDR3 spells CASSAIESGRAYEQYF. In nucleotides, the CDR3 is TGCGCCAGCAGCGCGATCGAAAGCGGGAGGGCCTATGAGCAGTACTTC.

Here the CDR3 reads CASSLGDRAVSSAYEQYF. DNA of the CDR3: TGTGCCAGTAGTTTGGGGGACAGGGCCGTCAGTTCGGCCTACGAGCAGTACTTC. The J gene is TRBJ2-7, the V gene TRBV19, with TRBD1 matching 9 bases. This CDR3 is 18 amino acids long. Germline V gene sequence: CDR1 LNHDA, CDR2 SQIVND (reference sequence). Losses at the gene ends were 5 bases for V and 2 bases for J; bases not matched to a gene: 16.

The gene calls are TRBV4-1 and TRBJ2-7, with TRBD2 matching 11 bases. Germline assignment: CDR1 MGHRA and CDR2 YSYEKL. The CDR3 contains 16 residues. Trimming took 4 bases from V and 4 from J; bases not matched to a gene: 9. CDR3 residues: CASSLVTSGTSYEQYF. The DNA of the CDR3 is TGCGCCAGCAGCCTAGTGACTAGCGGGACGTCATACGAGCAGTACTTC.

This clone came up a few times. The rearrangement uses TRBV7-2 and TRBJ2-3; tentative D call: TRBD1 (5 bases). The germline gives CDR1 SGHTA, CDR2 FQGNSA. V lost 4 bases and J lost 6, with 11 bases in between. This CDR3 comprises 13 residues. The CDR3 coding sequence is TGTGCCAGCAGCTCCCCAGGGCGGGATACGCAGTATTTT. It codes for CASSSPGRDTQYF.

Worth noting for this clone: At the DNA level, this CDR3 is encoded by other sequences in the same sample as well. This CDR3 is CASSLEGNYEQYF. In DNA form, the CDR3 reads TGCGCCAGCAGCTTGGAGGGAAACTACGAGCAGTACTTC. The chain has TRBV5-1 and TRBJ2-7, with D unresolved. Trimming shortened V by 0 bases and J by 3 bases, and 7 bases separated the two germline ends. This CDR3 contains 13 residues. Germline values: CDR1 SGHRS, CDR2 YFSETQ.

This rearrangement joins TRBV5-1 to TRBJ2-5, with TRBD2 matching over 13 bases. Trimming cost V 3 bases and J 1 base; bases outside gene matches: 15. Germline CDR1 is SGHRS and CDR2 is YFSETQ. This CDR3 spans 20 amino acids. The CDR3 DNA sequence: TGCGCCAGCAGCTCTCCCGGGACTAGCGGGACGCGTCGGTCCCAAGAGACCCAGTACTTC. Its translation is CASSSPGTSGTRRSQETQYF.

V is TRBV28 and J is TRBJ1-4, with D tentatively TRBD1 (5 bases). The ends were cut back, 2 bases at V and 0 bases at J, with 28 bases in the middle. The CDR3 contains 22 residues. CDR1 and CDR2 (germline): MDHEN, SYDVKM. CDR3 nucleotide sequence: TGTGCCAGCAGTTTAGGAAGGGGAGAGGGAATTTCTCCCGTAGCAACTAATGAAAAACTGTTTTTT. It translates to CASSLGRGEGISPVATNEKLFF.